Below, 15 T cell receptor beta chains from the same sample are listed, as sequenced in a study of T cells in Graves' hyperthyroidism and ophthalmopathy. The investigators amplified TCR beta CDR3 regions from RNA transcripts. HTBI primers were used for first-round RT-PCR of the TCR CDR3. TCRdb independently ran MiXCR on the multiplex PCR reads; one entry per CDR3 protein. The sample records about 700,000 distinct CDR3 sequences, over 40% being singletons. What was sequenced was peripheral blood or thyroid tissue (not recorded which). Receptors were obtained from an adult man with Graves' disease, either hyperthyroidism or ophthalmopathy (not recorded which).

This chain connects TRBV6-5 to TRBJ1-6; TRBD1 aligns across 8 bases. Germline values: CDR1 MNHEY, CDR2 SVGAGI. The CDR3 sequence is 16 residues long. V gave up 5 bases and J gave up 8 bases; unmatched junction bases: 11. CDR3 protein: CASSTSDRERDSPLHF. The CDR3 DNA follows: TGTGCCAGCAGTACATCGGACAGGGAGAGGGATTCACCCCTCCACTTT.

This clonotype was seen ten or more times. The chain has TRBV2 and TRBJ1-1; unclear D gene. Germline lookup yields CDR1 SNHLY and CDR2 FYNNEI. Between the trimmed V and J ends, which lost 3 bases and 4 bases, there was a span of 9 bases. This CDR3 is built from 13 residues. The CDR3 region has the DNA TGTGCCAGCAGTGAGGAAGGTAGCACTGAAGCTTTCTTT. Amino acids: CASSEEGSTEAFF.

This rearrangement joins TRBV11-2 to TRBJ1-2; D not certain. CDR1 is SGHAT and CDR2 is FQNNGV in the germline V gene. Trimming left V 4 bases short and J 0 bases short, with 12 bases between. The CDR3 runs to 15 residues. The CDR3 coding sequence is TGTGCCAGCAGCTCTTCGGCGGGAGCTAACTATGGCTACACCTTC. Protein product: CASSSSAGANYGYTF.

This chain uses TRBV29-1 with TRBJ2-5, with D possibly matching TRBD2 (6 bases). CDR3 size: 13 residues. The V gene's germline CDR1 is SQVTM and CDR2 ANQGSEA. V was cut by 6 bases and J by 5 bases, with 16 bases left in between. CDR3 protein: CSVRSGGPETQYF. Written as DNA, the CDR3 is TGCAGCGTCCGTAGCGGAGGGCCGGAGACCCAGTACTTC.

This chain's CDR3 is CASSLRGKATNTEAFF. The CDR3 coding sequence is TGTGCCAGCAGCCTCAGGGGGAAAGCAACGAACACTGAAGCTTTCTTT. This rearrangement joins TRBV5-6 to TRBJ1-1; 7 nucleotides align to TRBD1. The CDR3 is 16 amino acids. J gave up 1 base and V 4 bases, and 10 bases lay outside the gene matches. Germline loops: CDR1 SGHDT, CDR2 YYEEEE.

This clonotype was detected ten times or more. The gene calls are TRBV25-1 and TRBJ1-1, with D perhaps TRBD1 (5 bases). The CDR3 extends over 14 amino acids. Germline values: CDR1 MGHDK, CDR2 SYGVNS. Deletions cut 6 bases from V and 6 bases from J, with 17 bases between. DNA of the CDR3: TGTGCCAGCAGCCTAATAGGGGTTACCGCTGAAGCTTTCTTT. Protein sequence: CASSLIGVTAEAFF.

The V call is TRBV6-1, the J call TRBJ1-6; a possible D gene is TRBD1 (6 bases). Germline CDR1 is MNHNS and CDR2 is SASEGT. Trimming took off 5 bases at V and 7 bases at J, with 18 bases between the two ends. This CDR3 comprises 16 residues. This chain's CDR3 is CASSRDIFPKNSPLHF. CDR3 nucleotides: TGTGCCAGCAGTCGGGACATCTTCCCGAAAAATTCACCCCTCCACTTT.

CDR3 in DNA: TGTGCCAGCAGCGTTGAACCAGGGGGCAGGGGCTACACCTTC. Its translation: CASSVEPGGRGYTF. The J gene is TRBJ1-2, the V gene TRBV7-2, with 8 bases matching TRBD1. The V gene's germline CDR1 is SGHTA and CDR2 FQGNSA. The CDR3 spans 14 residues. V lost 5 bases, J lost 8 bases, and 10 bases stayed unmatched.

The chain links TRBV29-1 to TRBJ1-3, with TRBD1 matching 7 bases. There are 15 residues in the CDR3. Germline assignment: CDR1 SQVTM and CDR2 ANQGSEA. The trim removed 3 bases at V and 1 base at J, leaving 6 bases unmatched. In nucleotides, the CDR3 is TGCAGCGTTGATACGGGGACAGCATCTGGAAACACCATATATTTT. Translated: CSVDTGTASGNTIYF.

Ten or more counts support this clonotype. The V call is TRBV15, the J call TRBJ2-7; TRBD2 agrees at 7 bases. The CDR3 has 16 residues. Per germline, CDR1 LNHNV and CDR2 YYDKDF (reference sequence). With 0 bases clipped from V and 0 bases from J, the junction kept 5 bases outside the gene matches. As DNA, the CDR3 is TGTGCCACCAGCAGAGATCAGGGCGGGGGCTCCTACGAGCAGTACTTC. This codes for CATSRDQGGGSYEQYF.

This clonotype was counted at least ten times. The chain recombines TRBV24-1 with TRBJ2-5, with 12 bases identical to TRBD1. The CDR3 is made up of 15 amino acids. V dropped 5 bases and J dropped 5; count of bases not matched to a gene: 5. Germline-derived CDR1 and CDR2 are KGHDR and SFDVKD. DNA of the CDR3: TGTGCCACCAGTGGCGGGACAGGGGGCTTGGAGACCCAGTACTTC. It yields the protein CATSGGTGGLETQYF.

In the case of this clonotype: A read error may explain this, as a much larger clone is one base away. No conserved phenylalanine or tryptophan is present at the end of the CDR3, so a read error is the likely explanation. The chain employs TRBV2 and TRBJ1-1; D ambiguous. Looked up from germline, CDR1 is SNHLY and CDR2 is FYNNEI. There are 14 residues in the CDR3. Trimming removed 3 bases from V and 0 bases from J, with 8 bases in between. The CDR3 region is CASSEGKMNTEAFL. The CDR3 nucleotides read TGTGCCAGCAGTGAGGGCAAAATGAACACTGAAGCTTTCCTT.

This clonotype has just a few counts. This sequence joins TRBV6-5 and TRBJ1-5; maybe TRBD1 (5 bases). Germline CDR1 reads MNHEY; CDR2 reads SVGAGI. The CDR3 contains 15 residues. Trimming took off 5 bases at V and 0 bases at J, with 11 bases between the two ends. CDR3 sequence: CASSTGTYSNQPQHF. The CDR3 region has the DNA TGTGCCAGCAGTACAGGAACCTATAGCAATCAGCCCCAGCATTTT.

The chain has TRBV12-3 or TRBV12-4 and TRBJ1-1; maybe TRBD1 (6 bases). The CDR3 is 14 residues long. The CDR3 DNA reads TGTGCTAGCGCCTTGGGGGGGCTAGGGACTGAAGCTTTCTTT. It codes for CASALGGLGTEAFF.

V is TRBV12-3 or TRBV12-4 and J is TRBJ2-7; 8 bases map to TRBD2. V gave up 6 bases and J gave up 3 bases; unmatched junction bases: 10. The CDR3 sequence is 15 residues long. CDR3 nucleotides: TGTGCCAGCAGCTTGCGGGTCGGGGGGGACTACGAGCAGTACTTC. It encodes CASSLRVGGDYEQYF.